The clone carrying this T cell receptor beta chain has a handful of counts. Its matching antigen is unknown. TCRdb re-derived calls from the RACE reads in MiXCR, one entry per CDR3 protein. The profile shows about 78,000 distinct CDR3 sequences, approximately 9% of them singletons. Per germline, CDR1 SQVTM and CDR2 ANQGSEA. This CDR3 is 15 amino acids long. After removal of 7 bases from V and 2 bases from J, the junction contained 9 bases not matched to a gene. Time point reported: patch test 2, 6 weeks after DPC sensitization. The treatment is: therapeutic diphenylcyclopropenone sensitization with weekly scalp DPC. The data belong to a study of human T cells and chemical hapten exposure. General study findings and limits: Donors, who had alopecia, may show an immune response that differs from healthy people's.

This sequence was found in a woman between 45 and 60 years old with alopecia areata. Some clones in this sample may be carry-over from other donors' samples. This sample comprised whole blood, obtained in connection with sensitization to the hapten diphenylcyclopropenone (DPC). The J gene is TRBJ2-3, the V gene TRBV29-1; 10 nucleotides agree with TRBD2. The CDR3 DNA reads as TGCAGCGCCCTTAGCGGGAGGCGTTACACAGATACGCAGTATTTT. It translates to CSALSGRRYTDTQYF.